This T cell receptor beta chain was sequenced for a study of blood T cell repertoires in COVID-19. The cohort comprised adults aged roughly 18 to 100 years residing in approximately 25 US areas. Participant-given clinical history determined each cohort assignment. Under the authors' procedure: Scientists estimated how many nucleated cells there were by amplifying reference gene primers. Some clones are missing from TCRdb's copy, which holds only in-frame ones; the method was immunoSEQ multiplex PCR. V and J calls and clone size follow that table, whereas D and trimming were derived from the DNA. This repertoire shows approximately 170,000 clones, about 80% found once; its top ten account for over 9.5%. J lost 3 bases, V lost 4 bases, and 10 bases had no gene match. CDR1 and CDR2 from the germline V gene are LGHDT and YNNKEL (reference sequence). CDR3 length equals 18 residues.

Material for sequencing was PBMCs or T cells enriched from blood (not recorded which). V is TRBV3-1 (or the pseudogene TRBV3-2) and J is TRBJ1-3, with 12 bases identical to TRBD1. The receptor's source is a man aged 50-60 years who had recovered from COVID-19. CDR3 bases: TGTGCCAGCAGCCCCTCATCCGGGACAGGGGGCTTTGGAAACACCATATATTTT. It encodes CASSPSSGTGGFGNTIYF.